Below are 25 T cell receptor beta chains sequenced from a single sample in a study of CD8 T cells in ankylosing spondylitis. Each CDR3 protein is one row after TCRdb ran MiXCR on the 5' RACE reads. Of nearly 350,000 distinct CDR3 sequences in the sample, approximately 15% are singletons; the top ten hold around 0.99%. What was sequenced was blood, either unsorted or a sorted T cell fraction (not recorded which). These receptors were collected from a male donor with ankylosing spondylitis or in good health (not recorded which).

The table lists this clonotype with many counts. The CDR3 loop is CASSLRVRQPQHF. For the CDR3, the DNA is TGTGCCAGCAGTCTCAGGGTTAGACAGCCCCAGCATTTT. The chain has TRBV12-3 or TRBV12-4 and TRBJ1-5, with TRBD1 as a possible D gene (5 bases). The V end was cut by 5 bases, the J end by 7 bases, with 12 bases between. The CDR3 consists of 13 residues.

The table lists this clonotype with a few counts. The rearrangement joins TRBV27 to TRBJ2-7; the D gene could be TRBD1 or TRBD2 (5 bases each). Germline CDR1 and CDR2: MNHEY and SMNVEV (reference sequence). The CDR3 has 14 amino acids. Trimming shortened V by 8 bases and J by 2 bases, and 16 bases separated the two germline ends. The chain's CDR3 is CASHGSGTTYEQYF. The DNA for the CDR3 is TGTGCCAGCCACGGCTCCGGGACCACCTACGAGCAGTACTTC.

At least ten counts were recorded for this clonotype. The chain's CDR3 is CASSLQTGGFHGELFF. CDR3 sequence (DNA): TGTGCCAGCAGCTTACAGACAGGGGGTTTCCACGGGGAGCTGTTTTTT. The chain couples TRBV7-8 to TRBJ2-2, with 9 bases fitting TRBD1. CDR3 length: 16 residues. CDR1 SGHVS and CDR2 FQNEAQ come from the germline V gene. Trimming at V came to 2 bases and at J to 7 bases, leaving 8 bases not matched to a gene. Looking up the rest from reference TRBV7-8 and TRBJ2-2 gives the full variable domain: GAGVSQSPRYKVAKRGQDVALRCDPISGHVSLFWYQQALGQGPEFLTYFQNEAQLDKSGLPSDRFFAERPEGSVSTLKIQRTQQEDSAVYLCASSLQTGGFHGELFFGEGSRLTVL.

The J gene is TRBJ2-3, the V gene TRBV3-1; D is unclear. The germline V gene has CDR1 LGHDT and CDR2 YNNKEL (reference sequence). CDR3 length: 12 amino acids. Trimming took off 4 bases at V and 4 bases at J, with 6 bases between the two ends. CDR3 DNA sequence: TGTGCCAGCAGCCCCTGGCCAGATACGCAGTATTTT. This gives the protein CASSPWPDTQYF.

The V call is TRBV6-5, the J call TRBJ2-7; D is uncertain. V was pared by 3 bases and J by 0 bases, with 12 bases between. CDR3 length: 15 residues. The V gene's germline CDR1 is MNHEY and CDR2 SVGAGI. This CDR3 is CASSYAPLSSYEQYF. Written as DNA, the CDR3 is TGTGCCAGCAGTTATGCTCCCCTAAGCTCCTACGAGCAGTACTTC.

This sequence joins TRBV12-3 or TRBV12-4 and TRBJ2-3; TRBD2 matches 12 bases. The CDR3 totals 15 residues. Germline trimming cut 3 bases from V and 8 bases from J; bases unmatched to any gene: 6. The CDR3 here is CASSFGTSGWGTQYF. The CDR3 nucleotides read TGTGCCAGCAGTTTCGGGACTAGCGGGTGGGGTACGCAGTATTTT.

The rearrangement joins TRBV20-1 to TRBJ2-3; either TRBD1 or TRBD2 may fit D (7 bases each). In germline, CDR1 is DFQATT, CDR2 SNEGSKA (reference sequence). The CDR3 spans 10 residues. Trimming stripped 6 bases from V and 13 bases from J, with 14 bases between. CDR3 DNA sequence: TGCAGTGCCAGGGGGGGGAACGAGTATTTT. Translation gives CSARGGNEYF.

This CDR3 is CASSQRAGLAAEKVQFF. CDR3 nucleotides: TGTGCCAGCAGTCAGAGGGCGGGACTAGCGGCGGAAAAGGTACAGTTCTTC. The V call is TRBV6-2 or TRBV6-3, the J call TRBJ2-1, with 11 nucleotides matching TRBD2. Per the germline V gene, CDR1 is MNHEY and CDR2 is SVGEGT. V trimming: 5 bases; J trimming: 13 bases; junction bases outside the gene matches: 19. This CDR3 has 17 residues.

This clonotype was observed a few times. J is TRBJ2-1 and V is TRBV6-1, with 7 bases aligning to TRBD1. This CDR3 comprises 14 residues. V was pared by 4 bases and J by 2 bases, with 2 bases of the junction left unmatched. CDR1 is MNHNS and CDR2 is SASEGT in the germline V gene. The CDR3 spells CASSVGTAYNEQFF. The DNA for the CDR3 is TGTGCCAGCAGTGTAGGGACAGCCTACAATGAGCAGTTCTTC.

This clonotype was found many times. CDR3 amino acids: CASSERAGNTEAFF. The CDR3 DNA reads TGTGCCAGCAGTGAAAGGGCGGGGAACACTGAAGCTTTCTTT. The chain employs TRBV2 and TRBJ1-1; no firm D call. The CDR3 is 14 residues long. The germline V gene encodes CDR1 SNHLY and CDR2 FYNNEI. Trimming took 2 bases from V and 1 from J, leaving 8 bases between them.

The V call is TRBV4-1, the J call TRBJ2-5; TRBD2 agrees at 10 bases. CDR3 length: 19 amino acids. The V and J ends lost 1 base and 1 base, in that order; junction bases with no gene match: 12. Germline-derived CDR1 and CDR2 are MGHRA and YSYEKL. The CDR3 region has the DNA TGCGCCAGCAGCCAAGTGCCCTCCCTAGCGGGAGCCACCCAAGAGACCCAGTACTTC. Protein product: CASSQVPSLAGATQETQYF.

This clonotype turned up a few times. The rearrangement links TRBV29-1 to TRBJ2-2; D ambiguous. The germline CDR1 and CDR2 sequences are SQVTM and ANQGSEA. V dropped 4 bases and J dropped 0 bases, with 12 bases sitting between them. There are 15 residues in the CDR3. Written as DNA, the CDR3 is TGCAGCGTTGGGAACGGGTTCGCGAACACCGGGGAGCTGTTTTTT. This gives the protein CSVGNGFANTGELFF.

This clonotype was seen a few times. The chain employs TRBV4-1 and TRBJ2-7; D may be TRBD2 (6 bases). With 4 bases removed from V and 4 bases from J, the gap between germline ends came to 14 bases. Germline CDR1 MGHRA, CDR2 YSYEKL. This CDR3 is built from 14 residues. The CDR3 bases are TGCGCCAGCAGCCTCACCGGGACTCCTTACGAGCAGTACTTC. This gives the protein CASSLTGTPYEQYF.

This clonotype was observed a few times. The genes are TRBV5-1 and TRBJ2-5; 8 bases fit TRBD1. The CDR3 spans 16 residues. CDR1 is SGHRS and CDR2 is YFSETQ in the germline V gene. V was pared by 0 bases and J by 1 base, with 5 bases of the junction left unmatched. The CDR3 DNA reads as TGCGCCAGCAGCTTGGGAGGGACAGGTTTCCAAGAGACCCAGTACTTC. It encodes CASSLGGTGFQETQYF.

V and J are TRBV6-6 and TRBJ1-2, with unresolved D. Germline V lookup: CDR1 MNHNY, CDR2 SVGAGI (reference sequence). V was clipped by 6 bases and J by 2 bases, with 10 bases between them. The CDR3 length is 13 residues. DNA for the CDR3: TGTGCCAGCAGGAAGGAAGAAAACTATGGCTACACCTTC. This codes for CASRKEENYGYTF.

This clonotype was seen more than once but under ten times. The genes are TRBV4-2 and TRBJ2-3; 10 bases fit TRBD1. This CDR3 comprises 19 residues. V shed 0 bases and J 4 bases; nucleotides not matched to a gene: 13. Germline V gene data show CDR1 as LGHNA and CDR2 as YNFKEQ. The CDR3: CASSQEFYPGTGEADTQYF. The CDR3 region has the DNA TGTGCCAGCAGCCAAGAATTCTACCCCGGGACAGGGGAGGCAGATACGCAGTATTTT.

V is TRBV6-2 or TRBV6-3 and J is TRBJ1-3; D remains ambiguous. The CDR3 is 15 amino acids. CDR1 and CDR2 (germline): MNHEY, SVGEGT. V shed 7 bases and J shed 0 bases, with 13 bases lying between them. CDR3: CASIHPASSGNTIYF. CDR3 nucleotide sequence: TGTGCCAGCATCCACCCCGCGAGCTCTGGAAACACCATATATTTT.

This clonotype appeared a few times. The chain is built from TRBV10-3 and TRBJ1-1; D unclear. CDR1 is ENHRY and CDR2 is SYGVKD in the germline V gene. Trimming took off 8 bases at V and 0 bases at J, with 7 bases between the two ends. The CDR3 has 12 amino acids. The CDR3 DNA reads as TGTGCCATCCGGACGGTGAACACTGAAGCTTTCTTT. Its protein product is CAIRTVNTEAFF.

In this sample, this clonotype turned up a few times. The chain carries TRBV20-1 and TRBJ2-1; D gene uncertain. In germline, CDR1 is DFQATT, CDR2 SNEGSKA (reference sequence). CDR3 length: 15 residues. Deletions cut 3 bases from V and 0 bases from J, with 12 bases between. Here the CDR3 DNA reads TGCAGTGCTAGCTGGGATTACAGCTCCTACAATGAGCAGTTCTTC. This encodes CSASWDYSSYNEQFF.

J is TRBJ2-7 and V is TRBV18; TRBD2 might be the D (5 bases). The CDR3 covers 14 residues. The V end was cut by 10 bases, the J end by 0 bases, with 16 bases between. Germline CDR1 KGHSH, CDR2 LQKENI. Written as DNA, the CDR3 is TGTGCCACCCCTCGGGAAGACTTCTCCTACGAGCAGTACTTC. Its translation: CATPREDFSYEQYF.

The chain couples TRBV12-3 or TRBV12-4 to TRBJ2-3; D call uncertain. The ends were cut back, 7 bases at V and 7 bases at J, with 18 bases in the middle. This CDR3 spans 14 amino acids. The CDR3 nucleotides are TGTGCCAGCACTCCTTCAGGTTCCGGAAATACGCAGTATTTT. Protein sequence: CASTPSGSGNTQYF.

The chain couples TRBV25-1 to TRBJ2-3; TRBD2 aligns across 8 bases. The CDR3 sequence is 17 residues long. Per germline, CDR1 MGHDK and CDR2 SYGVNS. V shed 6 bases and J 3 bases; nucleotides not matched to a gene: 14. CDR3 protein: CASSPGGGGHETDTQYF. The CDR3 nucleotides are TGTGCCAGCAGCCCCGGGGGCGGGGGGCATGAAACAGATACGCAGTATTTT.

The chain couples TRBV11-2 to TRBJ2-2; D uncertain. Germline CDR1 reads SGHAT; CDR2 reads FQNNGV. V dropped 4 bases and J dropped 2 bases, with 14 bases sitting between them. The CDR3 is 16 amino acids. The chain's CDR3 is CASSSIKGLNTGELFF. Written as DNA, the CDR3 is TGTGCCAGCAGCTCGATAAAAGGGTTAAACACCGGGGAGCTGTTTTTT.

This clonotype came up many times. The V and J genes are TRBV27 and TRBJ2-1; the D gene is possibly TRBD2 (5 bases). V was cut by 5 bases and J by 7 bases, with 15 bases left in between. Germline CDR1 is MNHEY and CDR2 is SMNVEV (reference sequence). This CDR3 region has 14 residues. CDR3 sequence reads: CASSESGGGNEQFF. CDR3 sequence (DNA): TGTGCCAGCAGTGAGAGCGGAGGCGGTAATGAGCAGTTCTTC.

The chain links TRBV25-1 to TRBJ1-5, with D perhaps TRBD1 (5 bases). CDR3 length: 13 amino acids. The V and J ends lost 4 bases and 7 bases respectively, with 11 bases between them. Per the germline V gene, CDR1 is MGHDK and CDR2 is SYGVNS. The CDR3 sequence is CASSGGVGQPQHF. DNA of the CDR3: TGTGCCAGCAGTGGGGGGGTCGGGCAGCCCCAGCATTTT.